Below, 20 T cell receptor beta chains from the same sample are listed, as sequenced in a study of blood T cells in healthy people across ages. PCR was performed a second time for about 7 to 12 cycles using a sample-barcoded 5' primer and a J-beta primer mix. Via MiXCR, TCRdb re-called the 5' RACE reads, giving one row per CDR3 protein. The sample lists about a million distinct CDR3 sequences; approximately 49% were seen once. Source material: blood. The receptors come from a man aged 30-40 years in good health.

V is TRBV13 and J is TRBJ1-2; TRBD1 is a possible D gene (5 bases). CDR1 is PRHDT and CDR2 is FYEKMQ in the germline V gene (reference sequence). Trimming took off 4 bases at V and 4 bases at J, with 16 bases between the two ends. The CDR3 spans 15 residues. The CDR3 sequence: CASSSSDRRPYGYTF. The CDR3 bases are TGTGCCAGCAGCTCCTCCGACAGAAGACCCTATGGCTACACCTTC.

In this sample, this clonotype turned up many times. The genes are TRBV27 and TRBJ2-7; D perhaps matches TRBD2 (6 bases). The CDR3 runs 13 residues. Germline CDR1 is MNHEY and CDR2 is SMNVEV (reference sequence). Trimming pared 3 bases from V and 3 bases from J, leaving 9 bases between. CDR3 DNA sequence: TGTGCCAGCAGTTTGGTAGCGGACTACGAGCAGTACTTC. It encodes CASSLVADYEQYF.

The gene calls are TRBV20-1 and TRBJ2-1, with TRBD1 matching over 8 bases. The trim removed 2 bases at V and 6 bases at J, leaving 15 bases unmatched. Germline V gene data show CDR1 as DFQATT and CDR2 as SNEGSKA (reference sequence). The CDR3 extends over 17 amino acids. The CDR3 bases are TGCAGTGCTAGAACCACCCACGACAGGGGATTTGTCAATGAGCAGTTCTTC. As protein: CSARTTHDRGFVNEQFF.

This clonotype was picked up many times. The junction differs from germline at one of its ends, possibly a read error. The chain is built from TRBV5-6 and TRBJ2-3; TRBD1 agrees at 7 bases. CDR1 SGHDT and CDR2 YYEEEE come from the germline V gene. The CDR3 runs to 15 residues. CDR3 residues: CASSPRTGATDTQYF. Here the CDR3 DNA reads TGCGCCAGCAGCCCACGGACAGGAGCCACAGATACGCAGTATTTT.

The V and J genes are TRBV6-4 and TRBJ2-5; TRBD2 matches 12 bases. In germline, CDR1 is MRHNA, CDR2 SNTAGT. This CDR3 is built from 15 residues. V was clipped by 2 bases and J by 11 bases; unmatched bases: 9. The CDR3 DNA reads as TGTGCCAGCAGTGACGCTAGCGGGGGGGCCAATGAGCAGTACTTC. It encodes CASSDASGGANEQYF.

V gene TRBV7-6 combines with J gene TRBJ2-7; the D call may be TRBD1 or TRBD2 (5 bases each). The V and J ends lost 4 bases and 2 bases respectively, with 12 bases between them. Germline CDR1 reads SGHVS; CDR2 reads FNYEAQ. This CDR3 spans 14 amino acids. The DNA of the CDR3 is TGTGCCAGCAGCTCGGGACCGACGACCTACGAGCAGTACTTC. It codes for CASSSGPTTYEQYF.

This sequence joins TRBV10-3 and TRBJ2-3; D gene uncertain. Trimming took off 5 bases at V and 1 base at J, with 7 bases between the two ends. The CDR3 has 13 residues. CDR1 and CDR2 from the germline V gene are ENHRY and SYGVKD. CDR3: CAISLDGTDTQYF. In DNA, the CDR3 is TGTGCCATCAGTCTAGACGGCACAGATACGCAGTATTTT.

This clonotype was found a few times. V and J are TRBV7-9 and TRBJ1-4, with no clear D. The CDR3 consists of 13 residues. Germline CDR1 and CDR2: SEHNR and FQNEAQ (reference sequence). The V gene lost 1 base and the J gene lost 8 bases, with 8 bases spanning the gap. CDR3 coding DNA: TGTGCCAGCAGCTTAGGGGTTAGGGAAAAACTGTTTTTT. This sequence encodes CASSLGVREKLFF.

This clonotype was seen a handful of times. J is TRBJ2-3 and V is TRBV10-3, with 10 positions matching TRBD2. The CDR3 consists of 14 residues. CDR1 is ENHRY and CDR2 is SYGVKD in the germline V gene. V lost 6 bases to trimming and J lost 4 bases; unmatched junction nucleotides: 4. CDR3 residues: CAIRMTSGPDTQYF. DNA of the CDR3: TGTGCCATCAGGATGACTAGCGGGCCAGATACGCAGTATTTT.

J is TRBJ2-1 and V is TRBV4-1, with 8 bases aligning to TRBD2. Trimming took 4 bases from V and 1 from J; bases not matched to a gene: 9. Per germline, CDR1 MGHRA and CDR2 YSYEKL. The CDR3 sequence is 17 residues long. The CDR3 is CASSLSAGGGSYNEQFF. The CDR3 nucleotides read TGCGCCAGCAGCCTCTCCGCGGGGGGCGGGTCCTACAATGAGCAGTTCTTC.

The chain has TRBV2 and TRBJ2-5; 9 nucleotides line up with TRBD1. The end of the DNA aligns better with TRBJ2-7, so the J call may be wrong. The CDR3 extends over 13 amino acids. Germline V lookup: CDR1 SNHLY, CDR2 FYNNEI. In DNA form, the CDR3 reads TGTGCCACACGAGGCGACAGGGGGAACGAGCAGTACTTC. It translates to CATRGDRGNEQYF.

This clonotype has only one observation. The chain has TRBV5-4 and TRBJ2-7; TRBD2 aligns across 14 bases. The J call may not be correct, given that the DNA end is closer to TRBJ2-5. The CDR3 is 16 amino acids. Per the germline V gene, CDR1 is SGHNT and CDR2 is YYREEE (reference sequence). The CDR3 region is CASSLRLAGGVETQYF. For the CDR3, the DNA is TGTGCCAGCAGCTTGAGACTAGCGGGGGGGGTTGAGACCCAGTACTTC.

This clonotype was recorded a few times. The rearrangement joins TRBV6-2 or TRBV6-3 to TRBJ1-1; possible D gene TRBD1, 6 bases. The CDR3 extends over 14 amino acids. The germline CDR1 and CDR2 sequences are MNHEY and SVGEGT. V was clipped by 2 bases and J by 7 bases, with 14 bases between them. CDR3 in amino acids: CASSYRQEVGEAFF. The CDR3 DNA reads as TGTGCCAGCAGTTACCGACAGGAAGTGGGTGAAGCTTTCTTT.

The chain links TRBV3-1 to TRBJ2-4, with 8 bases fitting TRBD2. The end of the DNA aligns better with TRBJ2-7, so the J call may be wrong. The germline gives CDR1 LGHDT, CDR2 YNNKEL (reference sequence). The CDR3 loop spans 14 amino acids. Here the CDR3 DNA reads TGTGCCAGCCGGGGGGGGAGGGAAAGAGACGAGCAGTACTTC. This codes for CASRGGRERDEQYF.

The chain links TRBV20-1 to TRBJ2-5; the D gene is possibly TRBD1 (6 bases). The length of the CDR3 is 12 residues. Germline assignment: CDR1 DFQATT and CDR2 SNEGSKA (reference sequence). V was cut by 5 bases and J by 4 bases, with 11 bases left in between. This CDR3 reads CSAPTGSETQYF. The CDR3 DNA reads TGCAGTGCTCCAACAGGGTCAGAGACCCAGTACTTC.

This clonotype was picked up a small number of times. The chain employs TRBV6-1 and TRBJ2-5; the D call may be TRBD1 or TRBD2 (5 bases each). The CDR3 covers 15 residues. Per the germline V gene, CDR1 is MNHNS and CDR2 is SASEGT. V lost 8 bases and J lost 5, with 21 bases in between. This CDR3 is CASLWTQGPGETQYF. The CDR3 coding sequence is TGTGCCAGCTTATGGACTCAGGGACCCGGGGAGACCCAGTACTTC.

In its sample, this clonotype was seen a few times. V gene TRBV28 combines with J gene TRBJ2-6; D is undetermined. Trimming pared 11 bases from V and 0 bases from J, leaving 5 bases between. Looked up from germline, CDR1 is MDHEN and CDR2 is SYDVKM. CDR3 length equals 12 residues. The CDR3 DNA reads TGTGCCTCCCACTCTGGGGCCAACGTCCTGACTTTC. This gives the protein CASHSGANVLTF.

V usage is TRBV11-1 and J usage is TRBJ2-1; TRBD2 matches at 10 bases. Germline loops: CDR1 SGHAT, CDR2 FQDESV (reference sequence). Unmatched junction bases numbered 6, after V lost 5 bases and J lost 2 bases. CDR3 length: 16 residues. CDR3 nucleotide sequence: TGTGCCAGCAGCCTGAGCGGGGGGGCCGCCTACAATGAGCAGTTCTTC. Residues: CASSLSGGAAYNEQFF.

This clonotype occurred once. The chain carries TRBV6-1 and TRBJ2-3; D might be TRBD2 (7 bases). Between the trimmed V and J ends, which lost 10 bases and 4 bases, there was a span of 15 bases. The CDR3 is made up of 13 amino acids. The germline V gene encodes CDR1 MNHNS and CDR2 SASEGT. The CDR3 region has the DNA TGTGCCAACAAGGGGGGGACCTCAGATACGCAGTATTTT. Its protein is CANKGGTSDTQYF.

This clonotype was seen more than once but under ten times. The chain uses TRBV9 and TRBJ2-3; TRBD2 agrees at 9 bases. The CDR3 contains 15 residues. Per the germline V gene, CDR1 is SGDLS and CDR2 is YYNGEE. V lost 4 bases to trimming and J lost 3 bases; unmatched junction nucleotides: 6. CDR3 in DNA: TGTGCCAGCAGCCCCAAGACTAGCGGAACAGATACGCAGTATTTT. Its translation is CASSPKTSGTDTQYF.